One and the same sample provided the 30 T cell receptor beta chains below, sequenced in a study of CD8 T cells in Susac syndrome. With random hexamers, reverse transcription was performed on about 0.5 to 1 ug of RNA. TCRdb used MiXCR to reprocess the immunoSEQ multiplex PCR reads, holding one entry per CDR3 protein. The table includes 150,000 to 200,000 distinct CDR3 sequences, 92% detected once. The sample taken for sequencing was CD4+ T cells from PBMCs. The receptors were sampled from a human donor in good health.

The chain is built from TRBV7-9 and TRBJ2-2; D may be TRBD2 (5 bases). The germline CDR1 and CDR2 sequences are SEHNR and FQNEAQ (reference sequence). The CDR3 spans 14 residues. Trimming took 2 bases from V and 3 from J, leaving 7 bases between them. CDR3 nucleotides: TGTGCCAGCAGCTTAAGGGAGTACACCGGGGAGCTGTTTTTT. Amino acid sequence: CASSLREYTGELFF.

The chain has TRBV4-1 and TRBJ2-4; D possibly uses TRBD1 or TRBD2 (5 bases each). CDR1 and CDR2 from the germline V gene are MGHRA and YSYEKL. Deletions cut 4 bases from V and 11 bases from J, with 21 bases between. The CDR3 length is 15 residues. CDR3 region: CASSPDATVPGVQYF. The CDR3 DNA reads TGCGCCAGCAGCCCGGATGCGACAGTTCCCGGGGTTCAGTACTTC.

V gene TRBV5-1 combines with J gene TRBJ1-2; the match to TRBD1 covers 9 bases. This CDR3 region has 13 residues. In germline, CDR1 is SGHRS, CDR2 YFSETQ. V shed 4 bases and J 8 bases; nucleotides not matched to a gene: 6. In nucleotides, the CDR3 is TGCGCCAGCAGCAAGGACAGGGGAAAAGGCTACACCTTC. As protein: CASSKDRGKGYTF.

V gene TRBV5-1 combines with J gene TRBJ2-5; no firm D call. The germline V and J ends were trimmed by 4 bases and 0 bases, with 4 bases remaining between them. The CDR3 has 12 amino acids. Germline values: CDR1 SGHRS, CDR2 YFSETQ. The CDR3 DNA sequence: TGCGCCAGCAGCGCTAACCAAGAGACCCAGTACTTC. This gives the protein CASSANQETQYF. The full variable domain, with the rest looked up from reference TRBV5-1 and TRBJ2-5, is KAGVTQTPRYLIKTRGQQVTLSCSPISGHRSVSWYQQTPGQGLQFLFEYFSETQRNKGNFPGRFSGRQFSNSRSEMNVSTLELGDSALYLCASSANQETQYFGPGTRLLVL.

The rearrangement uses TRBV6-5 and TRBJ1-2; 8 bases align to TRBD1. The J segment lost 13 bases and the V segment lost 2 bases, leaving 9 bases of the junction unmatched. Germline lookup yields CDR1 MNHEY and CDR2 SVGAGI. This CDR3 has 13 amino acids. The CDR3 DNA follows: TGTGCCAGCAGTTACCGGACAGGGTATCCGCCCACCTTC. Translation: CASSYRTGYPPTF.

The chain links TRBV7-3 to TRBJ2-1; TRBD2 matches 14 bases. J lost 12 bases, V lost 5 bases, and 6 bases had no gene match. This CDR3 has 14 residues. CDR1 SGHTA and CDR2 FQGTGA come from the germline V gene. The CDR3 loop reads CASSAGTSGSRQFF. In DNA, the CDR3 is TGTGCCAGCAGCGCTGGGACTAGCGGGAGCAGGCAGTTCTTC.

The genes are TRBV20-1 and TRBJ2-7, with D perhaps being TRBD1 or TRBD2 (5 bases each). The CDR3 is 14 residues long. Germline V gives CDR1 DFQATT, CDR2 SNEGSKA (reference sequence). Trimming stripped 3 bases from V and 3 bases from J, with 15 bases between. The CDR3 DNA reads TGCAGTGCTAGCTACCGGGACCGAGTCTACGAGCAGTACTTC. Its translation: CSASYRDRVYEQYF.

This clonotype occurred a few times. This chain uses TRBV14 with TRBJ1-1; 10 bases map to TRBD1. Germline CDR1 SGHDN, CDR2 FVKESK. Trimming removed 1 base from V and 0 bases from J; junction bases left unmatched: 5. The CDR3 sequence is 17 residues long. As DNA, the CDR3 is TGTGCCAGCAGCCAAGTCCCGGGACAGGGGTTGAACACTGAAGCTTTCTTT. Translated: CASSQVPGQGLNTEAFF.

The chain is built from TRBV4-3 and TRBJ1-5; D is unclear. This CDR3 has 15 amino acids. V was cut by 3 bases and J by 0 bases, with 9 bases left in between. Germline CDR1 reads LGHNA; CDR2 reads YSLEER. DNA for the CDR3: TGCGCCAGCAGCCAGAATCCATATAGCAATCAGCCCCAGCATTTT. Residues: CASSQNPYSNQPQHF.

The chain links TRBV10-3 to TRBJ2-5, with TRBD1 identical over 12 bases. The CDR3 runs to 14 residues. The V gene's germline CDR1 is ENHRY and CDR2 SYGVKD. J lost 4 bases, V lost 6 bases, and 3 bases had no gene match. The CDR3 DNA is TGTGCCATCAGGGGACAGGGGGCGGGAGAGACCCAGTACTTC. Its protein product is CAIRGQGAGETQYF.

The chain joins TRBV3-1 to TRBJ2-5; perhaps TRBD2 as D (6 bases). The CDR3 is 14 amino acids. Germline V CDR1 and CDR2: LGHDT, YNNKEL (reference sequence). Trimming left V 4 bases short and J 2 bases short, with 11 bases between. In DNA form, the CDR3 reads TGTGCCAGCAGCCCGCCGGGAGCACAAGAGACCCAGTACTTC. This gives the protein CASSPPGAQETQYF.

V usage is TRBV4-2 and J usage is TRBJ1-2, with D possibly being TRBD1 (6 bases). V gave up 0 bases and J gave up 4 bases, with 15 bases separating them. The CDR3 extends over 16 amino acids. CDR1 is LGHNA and CDR2 is YNFKEQ in the germline V gene. The CDR3 DNA sequence: TGTGCCAGCAGCCAAGACCGGGGGGCGCGCGGCTATGGCTACACCTTC. Translation gives CASSQDRGARGYGYTF.

In nucleotides, the CDR3 is TGTGCCACCAGCAGAGACGGGGGGGCAGGGAAAAACATTCAGTACTTC. Translation: CATSRDGGAGKNIQYF. The chain carries TRBV15 and TRBJ2-4, with 8 bases matching TRBD2. Germline V gives CDR1 LNHNV, CDR2 YYDKDF (reference sequence). The V gene end was trimmed by 0 bases and the J gene end by 4 bases; junction bases not matched to a gene: 5. The CDR3 is 16 amino acids.

The chain uses TRBV9 and TRBJ2-7; TRBD1 might be the D (6 bases). The CDR3 consists of 15 residues. CDR1 and CDR2 from the germline V gene are SGDLS and YYNGEE. The ends were cut back, 4 bases at V and 0 bases at J, with 14 bases in the middle. CDR3 residues: CASSSSDRSSYEQYF. CDR3 DNA: TGTGCCAGCAGCTCATCCGACAGGAGCTCCTACGAGCAGTACTTC.

The chain links TRBV20-1 to TRBJ2-7; 8 positions match TRBD1. Germline trimming cut 3 bases from V and 3 bases from J; bases unmatched to any gene: 7. Germline V lookup: CDR1 DFQATT, CDR2 SNEGSKA (reference sequence). This CDR3 contains 14 residues. The CDR3 bases are TGCAGTGCTAGGACCGGGACAGGCGTCTACGAGCAGTACTTC. Translation gives CSARTGTGVYEQYF.

This sequence joins TRBV6-6 and TRBJ2-7; TRBD2 agrees at 11 bases. The CDR3 is 15 amino acids. Germline CDR1 is MNHNY and CDR2 is SVGAGI (reference sequence). With V trimmed by 5 bases and J by 5 bases, 8 bases remained unmatched. The CDR3 spells CASSQIAGGRNEQYF. The CDR3 region has the DNA TGTGCCAGCAGTCAGATAGCGGGAGGGCGAAACGAGCAGTACTTC.

The chain joins TRBV20-1 to TRBJ2-1; 9 bases are shared with TRBD2. The CDR3 contains 16 residues. V lost 6 bases and J lost 4; bases outside the gene matches: 13. Germline V gives CDR1 DFQATT, CDR2 SNEGSKA (reference sequence). The chain's CDR3 is CSAPNLASGMYNEQFF. For the CDR3, the DNA is TGCAGTGCCCCAAATCTGGCTAGCGGGATGTACAATGAGCAGTTCTTC.

The V and J genes are TRBV6-5 and TRBJ1-5; TRBD1 is a possible D gene (6 bases). This CDR3 is 13 amino acids long. Germline-derived CDR1 and CDR2 are MNHEY and SVGAGI. Trimming shortened V by 0 bases and J by 14 bases, and 14 bases separated the two germline ends. The CDR3 nucleotides are TGTGCCAGCAGTTACTCGAGAGGGGGGCAGGAGCATTTT. Its translation: CASSYSRGGQEHF.

V is TRBV30 and J is TRBJ1-1, with a possible D match to TRBD1 (6 bases). Germline loops: CDR1 GTSNPN, CDR2 SVGIG (reference sequence). The V end was cut by 1 base, the J end by 11 bases, with 23 bases between. The CDR3 contains 15 residues. Written as DNA, the CDR3 is TGTGCCTGGAGTGCGGGGGGCGCTACCGCAATTGTCGCTTTCTTT. It encodes CAWSAGGATAIVAFF.

The chain uses TRBV7-2 and TRBJ2-2; perhaps TRBD1 as D (5 bases). Germline CDR1 reads SGHTA; CDR2 reads FQGNSA. Trimming stripped 2 bases from V and 5 bases from J, with 12 bases between. The CDR3 sequence is 15 residues long. The DNA of the CDR3 is TGTGCCAGCAGCTTACCGCCCAGGGATACCGGGGAGCTGTTTTTT. Translating it yields CASSLPPRDTGELFF.

The chain carries TRBV20-1 and TRBJ1-6; TRBD1 matches at 7 bases. The CDR3 is made up of 14 amino acids. V lost 5 bases and J lost 9; bases outside the gene matches: 10. CDR1 and CDR2 from the germline V gene are DFQATT and SNEGSKA (reference sequence). This chain's CDR3 is CSAGKQGTSSPLHF. The CDR3 bases are TGCAGTGCTGGAAAACAGGGGACTAGTTCACCCCTCCACTTT.

This clonotype was detected once. V gene TRBV28 combines with J gene TRBJ2-7; D may be TRBD1 (6 bases). Germline CDR1 is MDHEN and CDR2 is SYDVKM. Trimming removed 6 bases at V and 7 bases at J, with 22 bases between. The CDR3 is made up of 15 amino acids. DNA of the CDR3: TGTGCCAGCAGCTCGACAGGACGGGCTCCTGGGGAGCAGTACTTC. Translation: CASSSTGRAPGEQYF.

V and J are TRBV2 and TRBJ1-1, with TRBD1 matching over 11 bases. V dropped 4 bases and J dropped 3; count of bases not matched to a gene: 7. The CDR3 contains 16 residues. Germline V gives CDR1 SNHLY, CDR2 FYNNEI. This chain's CDR3 is CASSGGTGGSYTEAFF. The CDR3 DNA reads as TGTGCCAGCAGTGGAGGGACAGGGGGAAGCTACACTGAAGCTTTCTTT. The entire variable domain, with the rest obtained from reference TRBV2 and TRBJ1-1, is as follows: EPEVTQTPSHQVTQMGQEVILRCVPISNHLYFYWYRQILGQKVEFLVSFYNNEISEKSEIFDDQFSVERPDGSNFTLKIRSTKLEDSAMYFCASSGGTGGSYTEAFFGQGTRLTVV.

The gene calls are TRBV19 and TRBJ1-2, with a possible D match to TRBD1 (6 bases). This CDR3 is 13 amino acids long. The germline gives CDR1 LNHDA, CDR2 SQIVND (reference sequence). V lost 1 base and J 8 bases, leaving 11 bases between the germline ends. CDR3 bases: TGTGCCAGTAGTATAGGGGGGCGGAGCGGCTACACCTTC. Amino acid sequence: CASSIGGRSGYTF.

This sequence joins TRBV5-4 and TRBJ2-7; TRBD1 aligns across 10 bases. CDR1 is SGHNT and CDR2 is YYREEE in the germline V gene (reference sequence). Trimming at V came to 4 bases and at J to 1 base, leaving 5 bases not matched to a gene. CDR3 size: 15 residues. CDR3 in amino acids: CASSPAGQGSYEQYF. CDR3 sequence (DNA): TGTGCCAGCAGCCCTGCGGGACAGGGGTCCTACGAGCAGTACTTC.

This clonotype was observed a few times. The chain joins TRBV18 to TRBJ2-7; D may be TRBD1 (6 bases). Looked up from germline, CDR1 is KGHSH and CDR2 is LQKENI. V lost 2 bases and J 1 base, leaving 9 bases between the germline ends. There are 14 residues in the CDR3. For the CDR3, the DNA is TGTGCCAGCTCACCAAACAGGGATTCCTACGAGCAGTACTTC. This gives the protein CASSPNRDSYEQYF.

The chain joins TRBV3-1 to TRBJ2-1; no clear D gene. This CDR3 contains 12 residues. Germline CDR1 and CDR2: LGHDT and YNNKEL (reference sequence). Trimming shortened V by 4 bases and J by 5 bases, and 6 bases separated the two germline ends. The CDR3 bases are TGTGCCAGCAGCCCTTTCAACAATGAGCAGTTCTTC. Its translation is CASSPFNNEQFF.

This clonotype was seen a single time. The V call is TRBV10-3, the J call TRBJ1-2; the D is unclear. This CDR3 spans 14 amino acids. Trimming pared 4 bases from V and 4 bases from J, leaving 13 bases between. Germline assignment: CDR1 ENHRY and CDR2 SYGVKD. CDR3 DNA sequence: TGTGCCATCAGTGGAGGTGGAATTAGCTATGGCTACACCTTC. It encodes CAISGGGISYGYTF.

This clonotype was detected once. This chain links TRBV7-9 with TRBJ2-1; D possibly uses TRBD1 or TRBD2 (5 bases each). The CDR3 contains 15 residues. Germline V gene sequence: CDR1 SEHNR, CDR2 FQNEAQ (reference sequence). The V end was cut by 8 bases, the J end by 0 bases, with 14 bases between. The CDR3 protein is CASRKTAASYNEQFF. The CDR3, as DNA: TGTGCCAGCCGTAAGACAGCGGCCTCCTACAATGAGCAGTTCTTC.

The V gene is TRBV4-2, the J gene TRBJ1-2; no reliable D call. Germline V gives CDR1 LGHNA, CDR2 YNFKEQ. The CDR3 spans 14 residues. Trimming cost V 1 base and J 0 bases, with 6 bases left between them. The CDR3 nucleotides read TGTGCCAGCAGCCAAGGAACTACTAACTATGGCTACACCTTC. Encoded protein: CASSQGTTNYGYTF.